This is a list of T cell receptor beta chains from one sample in a study of CXCR3-negative and CXCR3-positive naive CD8 T cells. Using the 5' RACE reads, TCRdb records one entry per CDR3 protein without DNA. This sample's table reports more than 75,000 distinct CDR3 sequences. Sequenced material: naive CXCR3+ CD8+ T cells from blood. These receptors were collected from a human donor in good health. Some clones in this sample may be carry-over from other donors' samples. Both conserved end residues are part of each CDR3. The order of the fields is J gene, CDR3 length, V gene, CDR3 protein.

TRBJ2-7 | 13 | TRBV4-1 | CASSLLSDSEQYF
TRBJ2-3 | 12 | TRBV25-1 | CASRVGADTQYF
TRBJ1-3 | 12 | TRBV27 | CATRGNGNTIYF
TRBJ2-3 | 16 | TRBV2 | CASSGRLAGHTDTQYF
TRBJ2-2 | 13 | TRBV29-1 | CSVGRGNTGELFF
TRBJ2-7 | 15 | TRBV20-1 | CSAPPLAEENYEQYF
TRBJ2-7 | 13 | TRBV5-1 | CASSLARAYEQYF
TRBJ2-7 | 14 | TRBV28 | CASLAGTGVDEQYF
TRBJ2-1 | 11 | TRBV6-2/TRBV6-3 | CASNGDNEQFF
TRBJ1-5 | 16 | TRBV12-3/TRBV12-4 | CSSSPDGPGAYQPQHF
TRBJ1-4 | 14 | TRBV6-5 | CASGQGRLNEKLFF
TRBJ2-1 | 16 | TRBV3-1 | CASSQWGGGAYNEQFF
TRBJ2-1 | 11 | TRBV29-1 | CSVYDYNEQFF
TRBJ2-1 | 15 | TRBV28 | CASSRRAAGEAEQFF
TRBJ1-1 | 13 | TRBV4-1 | CASSLLAGPEAFF
TRBJ1-5 | 14 | TRBV5-5 | CASSLRTESQPQHF
TRBJ2-7 | 15 | TRBV7-6 | CASSLGDGRWGEQYF
TRBJ2-7 | 12 | TRBV4-1 | CASSQEGYEQYF
TRBJ2-1 | 13 | TRBV27 | CATTSGGGNEQFF
TRBJ1-5 | 14 | TRBV12-3/TRBV12-4 | CASSLGGTNQPQHF
TRBJ2-7 | 12 | TRBV7-2 | CASSLSLNEQYF
TRBJ1-5 | 12 | TRBV5-7 | CASSSGGQPQHF
TRBJ1-5 | 17 | TRBV15 | CATSRGTGSNGNQPQHF
TRBJ2-7 | 17 | TRBV6-5 | CASSFIGGEGRDYEQYF
TRBJ2-7 | 12 | TRBV29-1 | CSVAGTGGEQYF
TRBJ2-3 | 17 | TRBV28 | CASSSKRYDRGTDTQYF
TRBJ2-5 | 19 | TRBV12-3/TRBV12-4 | CASSWWSRDEPGRGETQYF
TRBJ2-3 | 20 | TRBV11-2 | CASSLLTLGGLAREADTQYF
TRBJ2-2 | 15 | TRBV20-1 | CSARAGTGGIGELFF
TRBJ2-1 | 17 | TRBV30 | CAFAGLAGGQSYNEQFF
TRBJ2-1 | 14 | TRBV28 | CASSLSGTYNEQFF
TRBJ2-1 | 16 | TRBV7-9 | CASEGSGWSSYNEQFF
TRBJ2-7 | 14 | TRBV14 | CASSIRHRPHEQYF
TRBJ2-7 | 14 | TRBV9 | CASSVVGTGDEQYF
TRBJ2-3 | 12 | TRBV18 | CASSPFTDTQYF
TRBJ2-7 | 17 | TRBV4-1 | CASSQAAYGTGVYEQYF
TRBJ2-2 | 16 | TRBV5-1 | CASSYLRTGGTGELFF
TRBJ2-3 | 18 | TRBV29-1 | CSVGGLVTGGTGTDTQYF
TRBJ2-5 | 16 | TRBV27 | CASSQSPGQKRETQYF
TRBJ2-7 | 16 | TRBV7-9 | CASSLGAGGPPGEQYF